The 8 T cell receptor beta chains listed next were all sequenced from one sample in a study of cytomegalovirus exposure and HLA in healthy donors. PCR employed 60 Vbeta and 13 Jbeta primers. Assay used: immunoSEQ multiplex PCR; TCRdb lists only in-frame clones, some missing. The table lists under 110,000 clones, roughly 70% of them singletons. Sequencing used PBMCs. The receptors come from a man aged 50 or older in good health and CMV-seronegative.

The J gene is TRBJ1-3, the V gene TRBV29-1; D is perhaps TRBD1 (6 bases). Trimming removed 3 bases at V and 7 bases at J, with 7 bases between. The germline V gene encodes CDR1 SQVTM and CDR2 ANQGSEA. The CDR3 extends over 11 amino acids. The CDR3 DNA sequence: TGCAGCGTTGAGAGGGGGAACACCATATATTTT. It encodes CSVERGNTIYF.

V usage is TRBV7-9 and J usage is TRBJ2-7; possible D gene TRBD1, 7 bases. With 5 bases removed from V and 6 bases from J, the gap between germline ends came to 8 bases. The CDR3 covers 11 residues. CDR1 is SEHNR and CDR2 is FQNEAQ in the germline V gene (reference sequence). This CDR3 reads CASSQGGEQYF. CDR3 DNA sequence: TGTGCCAGCAGCCAGGGGGGCGAGCAGTACTTC.

The V and J genes are TRBV14 and TRBJ2-3, with D possibly matching TRBD2 (7 bases). The CDR3 spans 15 residues. The germline gives CDR1 SGHDN, CDR2 FVKESK. V lost 1 base and J 4 bases, leaving 12 bases between the germline ends. The CDR3 reads CASSQAGGRSDTQYF. The CDR3 DNA is TGTGCCAGCAGCCAAGCCGGGGGGCGTTCAGATACGCAGTATTTT. The full variable domain, its missing parts supplied by reference TRBV14 and TRBJ2-3, is EAGVTQFPSHSVIEKGQTVTLRCDPISGHDNLYWYRRVMGKEIKFLLHFVKESKQDESGMPNNRFLAERTGGTYSTLKVQPAELEDSGVYFCASSQAGGRSDTQYFGPGTRLTVL.

The chain employs TRBV6-1 and TRBJ2-1, with 12 bases matching TRBD2. The CDR3 runs 14 residues. J lost 10 bases, V lost 4 bases, and 5 bases had no gene match. Germline loops: CDR1 MNHNS, CDR2 SASEGT. The CDR3 loop reads CASSAGLAGHEQFF. CDR3 coding DNA: TGTGCCAGCAGTGCCGGACTAGCGGGGCACGAGCAGTTCTTC.

The V and J genes are TRBV6-6 and TRBJ1-5; D possibly corresponds to TRBD1 (5 bases). Trimming removed 7 bases from V and 5 bases from J, with 12 bases in between. The CDR3 is made up of 13 amino acids. Germline V lookup: CDR1 MNHNY, CDR2 SVGAGI (reference sequence). The CDR3 DNA reads as TGTGCCAGCACTTCGGACACCCATCAGCCCCAGCATTTT. This codes for CASTSDTHQPQHF.

CDR3 DNA: TGTGCCAGCAGCTTACCCCCCCGACGGGGAGAGGGCTACACCTTC. Its translation is CASSLPPRRGEGYTF. The chain employs TRBV5-4 and TRBJ1-2; no clear D gene. The V and J ends lost 2 bases and 8 bases respectively, with 19 bases between them. From germline, CDR1 is SGHNT and CDR2 YYREEE (reference sequence). CDR3 length: 15 amino acids.

The chain uses TRBV11-2 and TRBJ2-3; D may be TRBD2 (5 bases). Looked up from germline, CDR1 is SGHAT and CDR2 is FQNNGV. The CDR3 covers 15 residues. Trimming took off 1 base at V and 0 bases at J, with 8 bases between the two ends. The CDR3 nucleotides are TGTGCCAGCAGCTTAGTCGGCGGGAGCACAGATACGCAGTATTTT. Amino acids: CASSLVGGSTDTQYF. The complete variable domain, with remaining parts taken from reference TRBV11-2 and TRBJ2-3, reads EAGVAQSPRYKIIEKRQSVAFWCNPISGHATLYWYQQILGQGPKLLIQFQNNGVVDDSQLPKDRFSAERLKGVDSTLKIQPAKLEDSAVYLCASSLVGGSTDTQYFGPGTRLTVL.

The chain couples TRBV11-3 to TRBJ2-3; 9 nucleotides agree with TRBD2. Germline CDR1 reads SGHNT; CDR2 reads YENEEA. V was pared by 2 bases and J by 1 base, with 1 base of the junction left unmatched. This CDR3 region has 15 residues. For the CDR3, the DNA is TGTGCCAGCAGCTTAAGGACTAGCGGCACAGATACGCAGTATTTT. Translated, it gives CASSLRTSGTDTQYF.